The following is a TCR beta chain sequence with its context. Its antigen is currently unknown. Its ends do not fully match the called genes, so a read error is possible. Germline V lookup: CDR1 SGHAT, CDR2 FQNNGV. CDR3 length: 13 residues. The data were taken from a study of tumor-infiltrating lymphocytes in primary liver carcinoma. Study summary: The cohort included men and women aged 30 to 69 years. Tumor lesions were T1-T3 N0M0 and spanned roughly 4.2 to 10 cm. Productive TCRbeta read yields ran from roughly 3.6 to 7.1 million per sample and were similar between tissues.

Co-extraction of both nucleic acids (RNA and DNA) used roughly 20-34 mg of unsorted bulk tissue. Study-wide points: Tumors carried a top-250-clone fraction significantly exceeding that of blood (p = 0.039).

A constant-region primer primed TCR beta cDNA synthesis from roughly 510 ng of total RNA. Employing slightly modified ARM-PCR, three nested multiplex PCR rounds were run, and these gave rise to the TCR beta libraries. A C-beta reverse primer and TRBV1-TRBV30 forward primers served in each of the first two PCR rounds, at ten to eleven cycles apiece. TCRdb re-called the multiplex PCR reads through MiXCR, storing one row per CDR3 protein. The data show about 120,000 distinct CDR3 sequences, around two thirds seen once. This TCR derives from an older woman with primary liver carcinoma and hepatitis B virus infection. The chain employs TRBV11-2 and TRBJ2-1; no definite D call. Sequencing was performed on tumor-adjacent normal liver tissue. The CDR3 DNA reads TGTGCCAGCAGCTTTTTGAAGAGCAATGTGCAGTTCTTC. Translated: CASSFLKSNVQFF. The full variable domain, with the rest looked up from reference TRBV11-2 and TRBJ2-1, is EAGVAQSPRYKIIEKRQSVAFWCNPISGHATLYWYQQILGQGPKLLIQFQNNGVVDDSQLPKDRFSAERLKGVDSTLKIQPAKLEDSAVYLCASSFLKSNVQFFGPGTRLTVL.